A selection of T cell receptor beta chains follows, all from one sample in a study of cytomegalovirus exposure and HLA in healthy donors. The data were produced by immunoSEQ multiplex PCR, yet TCRdb's version contains in-frame clones alone and is incomplete. The repertoire holds over 150,000 clones, with around 79% as singletons. Sequenced material: PBMCs. The source of these receptors is a man aged 40-55 years in good health and CMV-seronegative. The CDR3 runs from the conserved cysteine through the conserved F or W. A D gene is named only where the DNA matches it firmly. Expanded clones get a size class; other rows say once, few or many, or leave the size out.

>-|TRBJ2-2|TRBV5-1|TRBD1
CASSFSGQGYTGELFF
TGCGCCAGCAGCTTTAGCGGACAGGGATACACCGGGGAGCTGTTTTTT
>-|TRBJ2-7|TRBV6-5|TRBD1
CASRTQGAGEQYF
TGTGCCAGCAGGACACAGGGGGCGGGGGAGCAGTACTTC
>-|TRBJ2-6|TRBV23-1|-
CASTQIPNRSFSGANVLTF
TGCGCCAGCACCCAAATCCCGAACAGGAGCTTCTCTGGGGCCAACGTCCTGACTTTC
>-|TRBJ1-3|TRBV27|TRBD1
CASRGTGSSGNTIYF
TGTGCCAGCAGAGGGACAGGGAGCTCTGGAAACACCATATATTTT
>-|TRBJ2-7|TRBV19|-
CASSNRGAGHEQYF
TGTGCCAGTAGTAACAGGGGAGCGGGCCACGAGCAGTACTTC
>-|TRBJ2-5|TRBV28|-
CASSPPGVGTQYF
TGTGCCAGCAGTCCCCCGGGAGTGGGGACCCAGTACTTC
>-|TRBJ2-1|TRBV4-1|TRBD2
CASSQDLTSGAGEQFF
TGCGCCAGCAGCCAAGATCTTACTAGCGGGGCAGGTGAGCAGTTCTTC
>once|TRBJ1-1|TRBV28|-
CASRDAGTPNTEAFF
TGTGCCAGCAGGGATGCCGGGACACCGAACACTGAAGCTTTCTTT
>-|TRBJ2-1|TRBV5-1|TRBD1
CASSYGGQAGNEQFF
TGCGCCAGCAGCTACGGGGGACAGGCTGGCAATGAGCAGTTCTTC
>once|TRBJ1-2|TRBV4-1|-
CASSSEARGYGYTF
TGCGCCAGCAGCTCAGAGGCGCGCGGCTATGGCTACACCTTC
>-|TRBJ2-7|TRBV7-3|TRBD1
CASSQKTGNYEQYF
TGTGCCAGCAGTCAGAAGACAGGGAACTACGAGCAGTACTTC
>few|TRBJ1-2|TRBV2|-
CASGSSRVRDGYTF
TGTGCCAGCGGAAGCTCCAGGGTCCGGGATGGCTACACCTTC
>-|TRBJ2-3|TRBV2|-
CASSDLTHTDTQYF
TGTGCCAGCAGTGATTTAACTCACACAGATACGCAGTATTTT
>-|TRBJ1-1|TRBV6-5|-
CASSYWGQSNTEAFF
TGTGCCAGCAGTTACTGGGGGCAGTCGAACACTGAAGCTTTCTTT
>-|TRBJ1-2|TRBV29-1|-
CSVGHYGLGYTF
TGCAGCGTGGGACACTACGGGCTTGGCTACACCTTC
>-|TRBJ2-7|TRBV28|-
CASSLWGSGRSYEQYF
TGTGCCAGCAGTTTATGGGGGTCGGGGAGGTCCTACGAGCAGTACTTC
>-|TRBJ2-1|TRBV6-5|-
CASSYSYGDNEQFF
TGTGCCAGCAGTTACTCATACGGTGACAATGAGCAGTTCTTC
>-|TRBJ2-1|TRBV9|-
CASSVYYNEQFF
TGTGCCAGCAGCGTATACTACAATGAGCAGTTCTTC
>once|TRBJ2-7|TRBV27|TRBD1
CASSWKQGSGYEQYF
TGTGCCAGCAGTTGGAAACAGGGGTCCGGCTACGAGCAGTACTTC
>-|TRBJ2-7|TRBV11-1|-
CASSLGKGTGAYEQYF
TGTGCCAGCAGCTTAGGAAAGGGGACGGGGGCCTACGAGCAGTACTTC
>-|TRBJ2-5|TRBV2|-
CASRSEQYF
TGTGCCAGCAGGAGTGAGCAGTACTTC
>-|TRBJ1-1|TRBV7-3|TRBD1
CASSSRTGRWNTEAFF
TGTGCCAGCAGCTCTCGGACAGGGAGATGGAACACTGAAGCTTTCTTT
>-|TRBJ1-1|TRBV15|TRBD1
CATRLDRGTEAFF
TGTGCCACCAGACTCGACAGGGGCACTGAAGCTTTCTTT
>-|TRBJ2-1|TRBV18|TRBD2
CASSPWSGGTYNEQFF
TGTGCCAGCTCACCTTGGAGCGGGGGGACATACAATGAGCAGTTCTTC
>-|TRBJ2-7|TRBV5-1|TRBD1
CASSLMGLGTGVPYEQYF
TGCGCCAGCAGCTTGATGGGCCTTGGGACAGGGGTACCCTACGAGCAGTACTTC
>-|TRBJ2-7|TRBV5-1|-
CASSLGGEQYF
TGCGCCAGCAGCTTGGGGGGCGAGCAGTACTTC
>-|TRBJ1-4|TRBV4-3|TRBD1
CASSQFLQGATTNEKLFF
TGCGCCAGCAGCCAATTTTTACAGGGGGCGACAACTAATGAAAAACTGTTTTTT
>-|TRBJ2-5|TRBV4-3|TRBD2
CASSQDISRGGVETQYF
TGCGCCAGCAGCCAAGATATCTCACGGGGGGGTGTGGAGACCCAGTACTTC
>-|TRBJ1-1|TRBV7-8|-
CASSQAGLQGRNEAFF
TGTGCCAGCAGCCAAGCGGGTTTGCAGGGTCGGAATGAAGCTTTCTTT
>-|TRBJ1-1|TRBV5-1|TRBD1
CASSVGPTGSNTEAFF
TGCGCCAGCAGCGTTGGGCCGACAGGGTCTAACACTGAAGCTTTCTTT
>-|TRBJ1-1|TRBV6-5|-
CAARGMGMNTEAFF
TGTGCCGCCCGAGGGATGGGCATGAACACTGAAGCTTTCTTT
>-|TRBJ2-1|TRBV11-2|TRBD2
CASSLGGGPDEQFF
TGTGCCAGCAGCTTAGGCGGGGGGCCCGATGAGCAGTTCTTC
>-|TRBJ1-2|TRBV2|-
CASSERGSGGQVGYTF
TGTGCCAGCAGTGAAAGGGGGTCGGGGGGGCAGGTTGGCTACACCTTC
>-|TRBJ2-7|TRBV19|-
CASSFRGGLSYEQYF
TGTGCCAGTAGTTTTAGGGGGGGCCTTAGTTACGAGCAGTACTTC
>-|TRBJ2-3|TRBV6-4|TRBD2
CASSDSGRGDTDTQYF
TGTGCCAGCAGTGACTCTGGGCGGGGGGATACAGATACGCAGTATTTT
>-|TRBJ1-1|TRBV4-1|-
CASSQAAGANTEAFF
TGCGCCAGCAGCCAAGCTGCGGGGGCGAACACTGAAGCTTTCTTT
>-|TRBJ2-6|TRBV10-3|-
CAISESRSRANVLTF
TGTGCCATCAGTGAGTCGAGGTCCAGGGCCAACGTCCTGACTTTC
>-|TRBJ2-5|TRBV14|-
CASSQGLRLGQGIYQETQYF
TGTGCCAGCAGCCAAGGTCTGCGTTTGGGGCAGGGGATTTACCAAGAGACCCAGTACTTC
>-|TRBJ2-2|TRBV2|TRBD2
CASSGGSDTGELFF
TGTGCCAGCAGCGGGGGGTCGGACACCGGGGAGCTGTTTTTT
>-|TRBJ2-5|TRBV18|TRBD1
CASSLWDREEETQYF
TGTGCCAGCTCACTGTGGGACAGGGAGGAAGAGACCCAGTACTTC
>few|TRBJ1-1|TRBV4-3|TRBD1
CASSPGQRTEAFF
TGCGCCAGCAGCCCGGGACAGCGCACTGAAGCTTTCTTT
>-|TRBJ2-3|TRBV2|TRBD2
CASKKGGPGLARDTQYF
TGTGCCAGCAAAAAAGGAGGGCCGGGACTAGCGCGGGATACGCAGTATTTT
>once|TRBJ2-5|TRBV6-1|TRBD2
CASSLAGTYQETQYF
TGTGCCAGCAGTCTAGCGGGGACGTACCAAGAGACCCAGTACTTC